A selection of T cell receptor beta chains follows, all from one sample in a study of cytomegalovirus exposure and HLA in healthy donors. TCRdb's copy holds only in-frame clones and misses some; the assay was immunoSEQ multiplex PCR. The table has fewer than 250,000 clones, less than 85% seen once. The sequenced sample was PBMCs. The receptors originated from a girl aged 2 to 9 in good health and CMV-seronegative. Each CDR3 is given with its conserved first and last residue. D genes are given only for firm matches. Size tells how often a clone was seen (once, few, many) or the class of an expanded clone, and some rows leave it out.

length	D	size	V	J	DNA	CDR3
15	TRBD2	-	TRBV4-2	TRBJ2-1	TGTGCCAGCAGCCAAGGATTAGCGGGAGGACGTGAGCAGTTCTTC	CASSQGLAGGREQFF
16	-	-	TRBV5-1	TRBJ2-1	TGCGCCAGCAGCTTCGAGGAACTAGCCCCCTACAATGAGCAGTTCTTC	CASSFEELAPYNEQFF
14	TRBD1	-	TRBV5-1	TRBJ1-3	TGCGCCAGCAGCCCAGGGGGTCCAGGAAACACCATATATTTT	CASSPGGPGNTIYF
14	TRBD2	few	TRBV14	TRBJ2-7	TGTGCCAGCAGCCTTAGTGGGACTAAACTGGTGGAGTACTTC	CASSLSGTKLVEYF
13	TRBD1	-	TRBV19	TRBJ1-2	TGTGCCAGTAGGATGGGACAGAACTATGGCTACACCTTC	CASRMGQNYGYTF
16	-	-	TRBV11-2	TRBJ1-2	TGTGCCAGCAGCTTAGAGCGGACAGCCCCTAACTATGGCTACACCTTC	CASSLERTAPNYGYTF
14	TRBD1	-	TRBV5-1	TRBJ1-1	TGCGCCAGCATCCAAGGGACAGGGGACACTGAAGCTTTCTTT	CASIQGTGDTEAFF
14	TRBD1	-	TRBV6-5	TRBJ1-2	TGTGCCAGCAGAGTGACAGGGGCGAAAAATGGCTACACCTTC	CASRVTGAKNGYTF
16	-	-	TRBV4-1	TRBJ2-5	TGCGCCAGCAGCCAAGATCGAGGTGGGGCTCCACGGCCCCAGTACTTC	CASSQDRGGAPRPQYF
15	TRBD2	-	TRBV5-1	TRBJ2-7	TGCGCCAGCAGCTTGACGCGCGGGAGCGTAGACGAGCAGTACTTC	CASSLTRGSVDEQYF
13	-	-	TRBV10-1	TRBJ2-7	TGCGCCAGCAGTGAAGGCTTGGGGCACGAGCAGTACTTC	CASSEGLGHEQYF
13	-	once	TRBV6-1	TRBJ2-7	TGTGCCAGCAGCCACAGGGAATTTGGCGAGCAGTACTTC	CASSHREFGEQYF
15	-	-	TRBV7-9	TRBJ1-2	TGTGCCAGCAGCACGACCCCCGGGACAAACTATGGCTACACCTTC	CASSTTPGTNYGYTF
12	-	-	TRBV2	TRBJ2-3	TGTGCCAGCAGCGCGATCACAGATACGCAGTATTTT	CASSAITDTQYF
15	-	few	TRBV6-5	TRBJ2-7	TGTGCCAGCAGTTTAGACCCGACCCTTTCAGGGGAGCAGTACTTC	CASSLDPTLSGEQYF
17	TRBD1	-	TRBV9	TRBJ1-1	TGTGCCAGCAGCGTAGGTACAGGGGGCGCCGGGAACACTGAAGCTTTCTTT	CASSVGTGGAGNTEAFF
14	-	-	TRBV27	TRBJ2-7	TGTGCCAGCAACGGTGGGGAGTCCCCCTACGAGCAGTACTTC	CASNGGESPYEQYF
14	-	few	TRBV5-1	TRBJ2-7	TGCGCCAGCAGCTTGACAGGGCCTCCCTACGAGCAGTACTTC	CASSLTGPPYEQYF
15	TRBD1	-	TRBV27	TRBJ2-1	TGTGCCAGCAGTCAAGGGACAGGGGGCTACAATGAGCAGTTCTTC	CASSQGTGGYNEQFF
16	-	-	TRBV7-3	TRBJ2-2	TGTGCCAGCAGCGCGAGAGGAGTAACGAACACCGGGGAGCTGTTTTTT	CASSARGVTNTGELFF
12	-	-	TRBV15	TRBJ1-1	TGTGCCACCAGCAGAAACGGGGGGGAAGCTTTCTTT	CATSRNGGEAFF
15	TRBD1	once	TRBV19	TRBJ1-6	TGCGCCAGTAGTGCACCCCGGGGACAGTATTCACCCCTCCACTTT	CASSAPRGQYSPLHF
16	-	-	TRBV7-2	TRBJ1-2	TGTGCCAGCAGTAGCTTAGATGAGAGGGTACGATATGGCTACACCTTC	CASSSLDERVRYGYTF
13	-	-	TRBV6-5	TRBJ1-5	TGTGCCAGCAGTTACGCGCGCAATCAGCCCCAGCATTTT	CASSYARNQPQHF
17	-	-	TRBV5-1	TRBJ2-7	TGCGCCAGCAGCTTGGCCCAACAGCTACTCGGGGTGAGGGAGCAGTACTTC	CASSLAQQLLGVREQYF
13	TRBD1	-	TRBV2	TRBJ2-5	TGTGCCAGCAGACTGACAGGGGTGGAGACCCAGTACTTC	CASRLTGVETQYF
14	TRBD2	-	TRBV30	TRBJ2-7	TGTGCCTGGAGTGTTTCTAGCGGGAGGTACGAGCAGTACTTC	CAWSVSSGRYEQYF
17	-	-	TRBV9	TRBJ2-3	TGTGCCAGCAGCGTTGGGGGAGGACCAGCTGGGCGGGATACGCAGTATTTT	CASSVGGGPAGRDTQYF
14	-	-	TRBV6-1	TRBJ2-1	TGTGCCAGCAGTGCCCCCGGGGTCCTGAATGAGCAGTTCTTC	CASSAPGVLNEQFF
13	TRBD2	-	TRBV9	TRBJ2-5	TGTGCCAGCCAAGCGGGGGGGCACGAGACCCAGTACTTC	CASQAGGHETQYF
14	-	-	TRBV6-5	TRBJ1-1	TGTGCCAGCAGTTACTCGGGCATGAACACTGAAGCTTTCTTT	CASSYSGMNTEAFF
15	TRBD2	-	TRBV7-9	TRBJ2-1	TGTGCCAGCCGACCGACTAGCGGGGGGGCGGATGAGCAGTTCTTC	CASRPTSGGADEQFF
15	TRBD2	-	TRBV10-3	TRBJ2-7	TGTGCCATCAGCGAACAGCGGGGGAGCTCCTACGAGCAGTACTTC	CAISEQRGSSYEQYF
12	TRBD1	-	TRBV5-1	TRBJ1-1	TGCGCCAGCAGCTGGACAGGGGGGGACGCTTTCTTT	CASSWTGGDAFF
12	-	-	TRBV6-5	TRBJ2-7	TGTGCCAGCAGACCCCCTCTCGGGGAGCAGTACTTC	CASRPPLGEQYF
14	TRBD1	-	TRBV30	TRBJ1-1	TGTGCCTGGACCTTAAGCGCAGGGGGCTCTGAAGCTTTCTTT	CAWTLSAGGSEAFF
14	TRBD1	-	TRBV27	TRBJ1-2	TGTGCCAGCAGTCTGGACAGGGGGACCTATGGCTACACCTTC	CASSLDRGTYGYTF
14	-	-	TRBV7-2	TRBJ1-2	TGTGCCAGCAGCTTAGGACAGCGAACCTATGGCTACACCTTC	CASSLGQRTYGYTF
13	TRBD1	-	TRBV6-1	TRBJ2-7	TGTGCCACGGGCAACGGACAGGACTACGAGCAGTACTTC	CATGNGQDYEQYF
16	TRBD2	few	TRBV4-2	TRBJ2-5	TGTGCCAGCAGCCAAGAACCTAGCGGGGTCCAAGAGACCCAGTACTTC	CASSQEPSGVQETQYF
14	-	-	TRBV5-6	TRBJ1-4	TGTGCCAGCAGCTTGGCTGTCAGTAATGAAAAACTGTTTTTT	CASSLAVSNEKLFF
12	-	-	TRBV10-3	TRBJ1-1	TGTGCCATCAGTGACGTGAGCACTGAAGCTTTCTTT	CAISDVSTEAFF
15	TRBD1	once	TRBV4-2	TRBJ2-7	TGTGCCAGCAGCCAAGATGGGACAGGGTTCTACGAGCAGTACTTC	CASSQDGTGFYEQYF
14	-	-	TRBV6-5	TRBJ1-1	TGTGCCAGCAGTCCCCCCGCAGGGATCACTGAAGCTTTCTTT	CASSPPAGITEAFF
13	-	few	TRBV7-9	TRBJ2-1	TGTGCCAGCAGTACCGACCGGCGGTTTGAGCAGTTCTTC	CASSTDRRFEQFF
15	-	-	TRBV5-4	TRBJ2-1	TGTGCCAGCAGCTGGGGTGTAGGGGCGAGCAATGAGCAGTTCTTC	CASSWGVGASNEQFF
16	TRBD2	-	TRBV7-2	TRBJ2-1	TGTGCCAGCAGCTATCCCGGACTAGCCCCCTACAATGAGCAGTTCTTC	CASSYPGLAPYNEQFF
20	TRBD1	-	TRBV28	TRBJ1-1	TGTGCCAGCAGTGGGACAGGGGCCCTCCCCGTAGGGAGAATGAACACTGAAGCTTTCTTT	CASSGTGALPVGRMNTEAFF
15	-	-	TRBV9	TRBJ2-1	TGTGCCAGCAGCGTAGGAGCAGGGAATCACAATGAGCAGTTCTTC	CASSVGAGNHNEQFF
16	TRBD2	-	TRBV5-1	TRBJ2-7	TGCGCCAGCAGCTTGGGAGCGGGGGAGGGTACCTACGAGCAGTACTTC	CASSLGAGEGTYEQYF
11	-	-	TRBV9	TRBJ2-3	TGTGCCAGCAGTCTGTCAGATACGCAGTATTTT	CASSLSDTQYF
15	-	-	TRBV7-9	TRBJ2-7	TGTGCCAGCAGCTCAACCAATCCAGGAAAGGACGAGCAGTACTTC	CASSSTNPGKDEQYF
15	-	-	TRBV29-1	TRBJ1-1	TGCAGCGTTGAAGAAGCACTCAGGGTGAACACTGAAGCTTTCTTT	CSVEEALRVNTEAFF
12	-	-	TRBV6-1	TRBJ2-1	TGTGCCAGCAGTCCAGCCTACAATGAGCAGTTCTTC	CASSPAYNEQFF